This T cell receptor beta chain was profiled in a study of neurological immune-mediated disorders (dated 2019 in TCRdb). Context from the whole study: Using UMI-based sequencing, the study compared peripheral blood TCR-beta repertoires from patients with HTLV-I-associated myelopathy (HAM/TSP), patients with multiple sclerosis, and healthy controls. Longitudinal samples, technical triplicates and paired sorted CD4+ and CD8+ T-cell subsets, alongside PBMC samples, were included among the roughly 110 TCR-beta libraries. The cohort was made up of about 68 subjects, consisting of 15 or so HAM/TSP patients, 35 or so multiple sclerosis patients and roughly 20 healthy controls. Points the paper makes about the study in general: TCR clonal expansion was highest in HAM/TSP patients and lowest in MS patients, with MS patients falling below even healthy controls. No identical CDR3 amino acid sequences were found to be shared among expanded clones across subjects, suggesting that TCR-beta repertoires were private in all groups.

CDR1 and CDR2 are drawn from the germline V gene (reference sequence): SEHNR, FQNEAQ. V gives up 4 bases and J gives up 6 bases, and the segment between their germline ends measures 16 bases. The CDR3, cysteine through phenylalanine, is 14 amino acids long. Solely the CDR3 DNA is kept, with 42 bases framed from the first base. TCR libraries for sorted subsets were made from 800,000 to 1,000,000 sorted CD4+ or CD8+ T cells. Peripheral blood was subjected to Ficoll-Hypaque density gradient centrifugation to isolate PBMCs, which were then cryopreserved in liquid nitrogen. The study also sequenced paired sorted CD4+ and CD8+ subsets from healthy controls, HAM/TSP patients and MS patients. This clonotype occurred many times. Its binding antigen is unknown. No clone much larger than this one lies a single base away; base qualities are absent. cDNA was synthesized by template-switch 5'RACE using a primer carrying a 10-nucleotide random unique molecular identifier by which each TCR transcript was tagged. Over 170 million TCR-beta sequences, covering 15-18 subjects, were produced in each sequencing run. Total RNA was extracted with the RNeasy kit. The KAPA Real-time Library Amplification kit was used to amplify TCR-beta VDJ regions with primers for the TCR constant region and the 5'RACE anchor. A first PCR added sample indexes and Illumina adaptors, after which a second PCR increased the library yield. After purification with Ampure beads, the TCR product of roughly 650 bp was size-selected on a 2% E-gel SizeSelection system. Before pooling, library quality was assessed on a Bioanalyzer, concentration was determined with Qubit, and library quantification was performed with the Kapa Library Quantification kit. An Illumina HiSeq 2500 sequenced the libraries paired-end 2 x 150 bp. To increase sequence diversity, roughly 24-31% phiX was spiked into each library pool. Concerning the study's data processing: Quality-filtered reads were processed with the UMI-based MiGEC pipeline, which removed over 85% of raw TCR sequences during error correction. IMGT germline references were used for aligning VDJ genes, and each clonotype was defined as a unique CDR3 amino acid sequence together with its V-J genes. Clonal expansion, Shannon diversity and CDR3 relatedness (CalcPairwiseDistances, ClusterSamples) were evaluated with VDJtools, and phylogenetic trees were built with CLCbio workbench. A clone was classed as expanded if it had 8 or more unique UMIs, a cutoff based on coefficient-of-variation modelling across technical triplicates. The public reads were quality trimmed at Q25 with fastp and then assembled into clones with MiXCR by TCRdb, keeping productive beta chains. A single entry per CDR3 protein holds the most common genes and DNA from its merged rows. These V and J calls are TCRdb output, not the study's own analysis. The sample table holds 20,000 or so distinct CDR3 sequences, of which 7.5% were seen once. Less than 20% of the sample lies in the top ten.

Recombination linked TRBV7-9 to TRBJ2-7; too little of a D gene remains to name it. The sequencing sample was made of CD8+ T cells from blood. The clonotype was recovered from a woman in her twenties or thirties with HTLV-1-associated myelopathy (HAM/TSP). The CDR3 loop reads CASSSSVATSEQYF. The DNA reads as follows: TGTGCCAGCAGCTCGTCAGTAGCTACATCCGAGCAGTACTTC.